The entry below describes one T cell receptor beta chain. The CDR3 totals 13 residues. Trimming pared 7 bases from V and 7 bases from J, leaving 17 bases between. Germline values: CDR1 MNHEY, CDR2 SVGAGI. Original handling: The authors estimated nucleated cell counts from reference gene primer amplification. Using immunoSEQ multiplex PCR, the repertoire was profiled, and TCRdb retains in-frame clones only, with some absent. The V and J calls and clone size were taken over from that table, and D and trimming were inferred from the DNA. Of about 240,000 clones detected, 80% to 85% appear once; the ten largest clones hold roughly 8.2%. This entry comes from a study of blood T cell repertoires in COVID-19. Seattle-derived patients entered the study during active infection and were followed longitudinally.

The receptor was isolated from a woman over 75 with COVID-19, enrolled during active disease. The chain uses TRBV6-5 and TRBJ2-7; perhaps TRBD2 as D (7 bases). Sequencing input: peripheral blood. CDR3 in DNA: TGTGCCAGCAAGTGGGGGCGGGGGTATGAGCAGTACTTC. It yields the protein CASKWGRGYEQYF.